The following is a T cell receptor beta chain sequence with its context. Produced via immunoSEQ multiplex PCR; TCRdb's table is partial and in-frame only. The table has roughly 480,000 clones, 85% to 90% seen once. The data derive from a study of blood T cell repertoires in COVID-19. Study overall: Samples came from the United States, Italy and Spain, spanning acute and convalescent COVID-19.

Trimming cost V 7 bases and J 4 bases; bases outside gene matches: 21. This CDR3 comprises 18 residues. Looked up from germline, CDR1 is LGHDT and CDR2 is YNNKEL (reference sequence). The receptor's source is a man aged 18 to 29 with COVID-19, enrolled during active disease. The sequencing input was peripheral blood. The V call is TRBV3-1 (or the pseudogene TRBV3-2), the J call TRBJ1-2; 7 bases match TRBD1. The DNA of the CDR3 is TGTGCCAGCACCCCGTCTTTTCGGGACAGCTTAACGCTCTATGGCTACACCTTC. Translated: CASTPSFRDSLTLYGYTF.